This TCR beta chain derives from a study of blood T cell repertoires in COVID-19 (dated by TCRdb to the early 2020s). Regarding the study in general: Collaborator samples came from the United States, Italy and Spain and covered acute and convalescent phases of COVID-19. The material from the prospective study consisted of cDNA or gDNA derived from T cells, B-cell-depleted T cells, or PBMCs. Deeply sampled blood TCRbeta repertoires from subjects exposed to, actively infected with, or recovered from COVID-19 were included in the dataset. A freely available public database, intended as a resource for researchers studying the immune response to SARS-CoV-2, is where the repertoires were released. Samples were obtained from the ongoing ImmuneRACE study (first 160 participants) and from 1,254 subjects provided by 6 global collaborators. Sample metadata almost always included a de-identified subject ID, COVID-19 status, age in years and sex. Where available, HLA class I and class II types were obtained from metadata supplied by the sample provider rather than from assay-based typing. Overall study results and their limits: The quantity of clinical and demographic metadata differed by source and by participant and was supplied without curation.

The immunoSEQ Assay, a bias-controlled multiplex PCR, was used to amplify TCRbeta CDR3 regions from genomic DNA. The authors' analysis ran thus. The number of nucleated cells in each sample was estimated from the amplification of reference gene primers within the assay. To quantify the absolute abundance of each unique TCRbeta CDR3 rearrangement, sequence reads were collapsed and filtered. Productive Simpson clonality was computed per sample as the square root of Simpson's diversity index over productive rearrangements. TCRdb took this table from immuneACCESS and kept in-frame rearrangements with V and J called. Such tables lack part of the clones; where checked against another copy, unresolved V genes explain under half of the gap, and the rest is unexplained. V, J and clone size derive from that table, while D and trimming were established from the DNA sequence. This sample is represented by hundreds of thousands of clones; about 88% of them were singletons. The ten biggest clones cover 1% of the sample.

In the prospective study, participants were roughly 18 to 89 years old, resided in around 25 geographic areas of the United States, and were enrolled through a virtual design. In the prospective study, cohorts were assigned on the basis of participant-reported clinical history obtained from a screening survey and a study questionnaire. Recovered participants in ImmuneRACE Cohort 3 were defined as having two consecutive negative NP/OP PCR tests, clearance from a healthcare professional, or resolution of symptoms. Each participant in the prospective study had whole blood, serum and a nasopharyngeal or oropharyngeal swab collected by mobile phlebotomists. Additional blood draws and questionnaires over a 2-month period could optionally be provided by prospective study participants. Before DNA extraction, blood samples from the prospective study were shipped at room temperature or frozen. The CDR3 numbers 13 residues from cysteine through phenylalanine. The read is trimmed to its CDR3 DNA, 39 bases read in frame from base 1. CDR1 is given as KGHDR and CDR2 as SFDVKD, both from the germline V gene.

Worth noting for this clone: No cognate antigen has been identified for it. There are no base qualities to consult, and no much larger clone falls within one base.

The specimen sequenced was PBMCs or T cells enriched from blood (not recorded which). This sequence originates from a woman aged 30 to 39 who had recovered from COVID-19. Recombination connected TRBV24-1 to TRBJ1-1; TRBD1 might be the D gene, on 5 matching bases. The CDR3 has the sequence CGFRGARYTEAFF. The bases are TGTGGCTTCCGTGGGGCGCGTTACACTGAAGCTTTCTTT.